This is a list of T cell receptor beta chains from one sample in a study of T cell responses to AZD1222 COVID-19 vaccine. Method: immunoSEQ multiplex PCR; TCRdb's copy keeps in-frame clones and lacks some. Of roughly 100,000 clones in the sample, 88% were seen once. Sequencing used peripheral blood, obtained on day 0 of AZD1222 vaccination. The receptors originated from an adult in good health. The CDR3 runs from the conserved cysteine through the conserved F or W. The D gene is left open where the match is weak. Clone size is given for some rows only: seen once, a few or many times, or a class if the clone is expanded.

>TRBJ2-5|.|TRBV6-4|TRBD2
TGTGCCAGCAGTGAGACTAGCGGTACTCAAGAGACCCAGTACTTC
CASSETSGTQETQYF
>TRBJ1-1|.|TRBV7-8|TRBD1
TGTGCCAGCAGGGAACGAGCAGGGGGCGCAGGTGAAGCTTTCTTT
CASRERAGGAGEAFF
>TRBJ2-3|.|TRBV5-4|TRBD2
TGTGCCAGCAGCCCGGGACTAGCGGCGACAGATACGCAGTATTTT
CASSPGLAATDTQYF
>TRBJ2-6|once|TRBV28|.
TGTGCCAGCAGTTTTGGCCACTCTGGGGCCAACGTCCTGACTTTC
CASSFGHSGANVLTF
>TRBJ2-7|.|TRBV11-2|.
TGTGCCAGCAGCTTAGATCCTACGAGGGTTGGGTCCTACGAGCAGTACTTC
CASSLDPTRVGSYEQYF
>TRBJ1-1|.|TRBV6-2/TRBV6-3|.
TGTGCCAGCAGTTACCGCGGGGCGGGGAACACTGAAGCTTTCTTT
CASSYRGAGNTEAFF
>TRBJ1-1|.|TRBV5-1|.
TGCGCCAGCAGCTTGGAACGGACAGCCACTGAAGCTTTCTTT
CASSLERTATEAFF
>TRBJ1-3|.|TRBV12-3/TRBV12-4|TRBD1
TGTGCCAGCAGTACAGGGGAACGAAACACCATATATTTT
CASSTGERNTIYF
>TRBJ1-1|.|TRBV12-3/TRBV12-4|.
TGTGCCAGCAGTTATGGAGAGAACACTGAAGCTTTCTTT
CASSYGENTEAFF
>TRBJ1-5|.|TRBV6-5|.
TGTGCCAGCAGACCTCCGTGGGACTATCAGCCCCAGCATTTT
CASRPPWDYQPQHF
>TRBJ2-2|once|TRBV19|.
TGTGCCAGTAGTATAAACTTGGGGACCGGGGAGCTGTTTTTT
CASSINLGTGELFF
>TRBJ2-7|.|TRBV3-1/TRBV3-2|.
TGTGCCAGCAGCCAAGTGGGGTACGAGCAGTACTTC
CASSQVGYEQYF
>TRBJ2-7|.|TRBV4-3|TRBD2
TGCGCCAGCAACCAGACTAGCGTTTTGAGCGAGCAGTACTTC
CASNQTSVLSEQYF
>TRBJ2-1|.|TRBV5-1|TRBD2
TGCGCCAGCAGCTTGAGAGCGGGAGGGCCGGGGTCCTACAATGAGCAGTTCTTC
CASSLRAGGPGSYNEQFF
>TRBJ2-1|.|TRBV7-2|TRBD2
TGTGCCAGCAGCCGGAGATCCGGGACTAGCTCCTACAATGAGCAGTTCTTC
CASSRRSGTSSYNEQFF
>TRBJ2-7|.|TRBV9|TRBD1
TGTGCCAGCAGCCCCTCAACGGGACAGTTGTACGAGCAGTACTTC
CASSPSTGQLYEQYF
>TRBJ2-5|.|TRBV14|TRBD1
TGTGCCAGCAGCTATACAAACTCCAGGGGGCGCCGGGAGACCCAGTACTTC
CASSYTNSRGRRETQYF
>TRBJ2-1|.|TRBV28|.
TGTGCCAGCAGTCCCTTATCGTGGGACAATGAGCAGTTCTTC
CASSPLSWDNEQFF
>TRBJ1-5|.|TRBV28|.
TGTGCCAGCAGTTATGATCAGGTTCAGCCCCAGCATTTT
CASSYDQVQPQHF
>TRBJ2-1|.|TRBV29-1|.
TGCAGCGTCGGGACGGTGGCGTACAATGAGCAGTTCTTC
CSVGTVAYNEQFF